These 16 T cell receptor beta chains share one sample of origin, sequenced in a study of technical replicates of blood from several donors. This table comes from immunoSEQ multiplex PCR, and its TCRdb copy is limited to in-frame clones, with some not included. The sample carries roughly 71,000 clones, approximately 94% recorded once. The sample comprised T cells isolated from PBMCs. Receptor source: a human donor in good health.

The CDR3 DNA reads as TGCGCCAGCAGCCAAGGTCCGGTTTCCTACGAGCAGTACTTC. It is translated as CASSQGPVSYEQYF. This chain connects TRBV4-3 to TRBJ2-7; D gene unclear. Germline values: CDR1 LGHNA, CDR2 YSLEER. Trimming took off 1 base at V and 1 base at J, with 8 bases between the two ends. The CDR3 runs 14 residues.

The chain is built from TRBV4-2 and TRBJ1-2, with 7 bases fitting TRBD1. This CDR3 contains 15 residues. Germline CDR1 and CDR2: LGHNA and YNFKEQ. With 2 bases clipped from V and 2 bases from J, the junction kept 5 bases outside the gene matches. CDR3 nucleotide sequence: TGTGCCAGCAGCCAACCGAAGACAGGGAACTATGGCTACACCTTC. Encoded protein: CASSQPKTGNYGYTF.

As concerns this clone: Relative to the germline gene, one junction end is altered; a read error may explain this. The CDR3 loop reads CASSVAGALYVEQYF. DNA for the CDR3: TGTGCCAGCAGCGTAGCGGGAGCCCTCTACGTAGAGCAGTACTTC. The chain couples TRBV7-2 to TRBJ2-7; TRBD2 agrees at 9 bases. The CDR3 is 15 amino acids. Germline CDR1 reads SGHTA; CDR2 reads FQGNSA.

V usage is TRBV7-9 and J usage is TRBJ2-5, with D perhaps TRBD1 (6 bases). Germline lookup yields CDR1 SEHNR and CDR2 FQNEAQ (reference sequence). CDR3 length: 13 amino acids. Deletions cut 6 bases from V and 4 bases from J, with 12 bases between. CDR3 nucleotide sequence: TGTGCCAGCAGGACTGGACAGCGAGAGACCCAGTACTTC. Its translation: CASRTGQRETQYF.

V and J are TRBV15 and TRBJ1-2, with D tentatively TRBD1 (5 bases). The CDR3 contains 15 residues. V lost 1 base, J lost 5 bases, and 14 bases lay in between. The germline V gene encodes CDR1 LNHNV and CDR2 YYDKDF (reference sequence). The CDR3 DNA reads TGTGCCACCAGCAGAGGTCGGGGGGTGCGGTATGGCTACACCTTC. Encoded protein: CATSRGRGVRYGYTF.

V is TRBV7-9 and J is TRBJ1-5; D is uncertain. Looked up from germline, CDR1 is SEHNR and CDR2 is FQNEAQ (reference sequence). The CDR3 runs 12 residues. V lost 1 base to trimming and J lost 10 bases, with 8 bases between them. The CDR3 DNA reads TGTGCCAGCAGCTTAGGAGATACCCCCCAGCATTTT. Protein product: CASSLGDTPQHF.

The chain uses TRBV4-3 and TRBJ2-7; possible D gene TRBD1, 6 bases. CDR3 size: 13 residues. Germline V gene lookup returns CDR1 LGHNA and CDR2 YSLEER. Between the trimmed V and J ends, which lost 0 bases and 4 bases, there was a span of 7 bases. CDR3 residues: CASSQEQGYEQYF. CDR3 coding DNA: TGCGCCAGCAGCCAAGAACAGGGATACGAGCAGTACTTC.

The gene calls are TRBV2 and TRBJ2-7; 11 nucleotides align to TRBD2. Losses at the gene ends were 8 bases for V and 5 bases for J; bases not matched to a gene: 8. Germline-derived CDR1 and CDR2 are SNHLY and FYNNEI. The CDR3 has 14 residues. CDR3 residues: CASERTSGLDEQYF. In DNA, the CDR3 is TGTGCCAGCGAGAGGACTAGCGGGCTCGACGAGCAGTACTTC.

The chain employs TRBV10-1 and TRBJ2-5; perhaps TRBD1 as D (6 bases). This CDR3 contains 14 residues. The germline V gene has CDR1 WNHNN and CDR2 SYGVQD (reference sequence). V lost 6 bases and J 0 bases, leaving 11 bases between the germline ends. The CDR3 protein is CASSGQPYQETQYF. The DNA of the CDR3 is TGCGCCAGCAGCGGACAGCCGTACCAAGAGACCCAGTACTTC.

The V call is TRBV11-2, the J call TRBJ1-2; TRBD1 is a possible D gene (5 bases). Germline-derived CDR1 and CDR2 are SGHAT and FQNNGV. There are 11 residues in the CDR3. Trimming took 4 bases from V and 8 from J, leaving 8 bases between them. The CDR3 here is CASSSGWGYTF. In nucleotides, the CDR3 is TGTGCCAGCAGCTCAGGGTGGGGCTACACCTTC.

On this clone itself: Other DNA sequences of this sample code for an identical CDR3. The chain uses TRBV2 and TRBJ1-2; D is unclear. CDR1 and CDR2 (germline): SNHLY, FYNNEI. The CDR3 spans 11 residues. The V end was cut by 7 bases, the J end by 4 bases, with 7 bases between. CDR3 DNA sequence: TGTGCCAGCATGACGGGCTATGGCTACACCTTC. Protein: CASMTGYGYTF.

The genes are TRBV27 and TRBJ2-1; the D gene is possibly TRBD2 (6 bases). The CDR3 covers 13 residues. V was shortened by 8 bases and J by 5 bases, with 13 bases between the two germline ends. Germline V gene data show CDR1 as MNHEY and CDR2 as SMNVEV (reference sequence). CDR3 DNA sequence: TGTGCCAGCTGTTCCTGGGAGGACAATGAGCAGTTCTTC. It translates to CASCSWEDNEQFF.

This chain uses TRBV5-4 with TRBJ2-1, with unresolved D. In germline, CDR1 is SGHNT, CDR2 YYREEE (reference sequence). The CDR3 consists of 12 residues. V dropped 0 bases and J dropped 5 bases, with 3 bases sitting between them. CDR3 loop: CASSLVDNEQFF. CDR3 DNA sequence: TGTGCCAGCAGCTTGGTCGACAATGAGCAGTTCTTC.

The chain has TRBV2 and TRBJ2-2; 12 nucleotides agree with TRBD2. The J segment lost 1 base and the V segment lost 6 bases, leaving 9 bases of the junction unmatched. The CDR3 runs 18 residues. Germline CDR1 SNHLY, CDR2 FYNNEI. The DNA for the CDR3 is TGTGCCAGCAGCCTTTTCTTGACTAGCGGGGGGAACACCGGGGAGCTGTTTTTT. This codes for CASSLFLTSGGNTGELFF.

V gene TRBV5-8 combines with J gene TRBJ1-1; 7 bases line up with TRBD1. In germline, CDR1 is SGHTS, CDR2 YDEGEE. V trimming: 6 bases; J trimming: 4 bases; junction bases outside the gene matches: 6. CDR3 length: 13 residues. In nucleotides, the CDR3 is TGTGCCAGCAAGCTCACAGGGGTCACTGAAGCTTTCTTT. Protein product: CASKLTGVTEAFF.

The rearrangement links TRBV29-1 to TRBJ2-7; 9 bases fit TRBD1. The CDR3 runs to 12 residues. The germline gives CDR1 SQVTM, CDR2 ANQGSEA. V was pared by 7 bases and J by 6 bases, with 7 bases of the junction left unmatched. DNA of the CDR3: TGCAGCGGGACAGGGGACTTCTCCGAGCAGTACTTC. It is translated as CSGTGDFSEQYF.